Below, 17 T cell receptor beta chains from the same sample are listed, as sequenced in a study of beta chain features in type 1 diabetes. TCRB transcripts that were expressed got sequenced, as all of the isolated RNA had been reverse transcribed. The assay was immunoSEQ multiplex PCR, and TCRdb's table has in-frame clones only and misses some. The repertoire holds about 900,000 clones, with about 17% as singletons. The sequencing sample was made of naive CD4+ T cells from blood. Receptors originate from a woman younger than 35 in good health.

This sequence joins TRBV9 and TRBJ2-1, with 8 bases that match TRBD2. Germline CDR1 SGDLS, CDR2 YYNGEE. This CDR3 is 16 amino acids long. Unmatched junction bases numbered 12, after V lost 4 bases and J lost 6 bases. CDR3 nucleotide sequence: TGTGCCAGCAGCACTCGAAGCGGGAGTCAAAGCAATGAGCAGTTCTTC. Its translation: CASSTRSGSQSNEQFF. The full variable domain, in which reference TRBV9 and TRBJ2-1 provide the parts outside the CDR3, is DSGVTQTPKHLITATGQRVTLRCSPRSGDLSVYWYQQSLDQGLQFLIQYYNGEERAKGNILERFSAQQFPDLHSELNLSSLELGDSALYFCASSTRSGSQSNEQFFGPGTRLTVL.

The chain employs TRBV9 and TRBJ2-1; D may be TRBD2 (7 bases). Trimming stripped 4 bases from V and 1 base from J, with 24 bases between. Germline loops: CDR1 SGDLS, CDR2 YYNGEE. The CDR3 runs to 19 residues. CDR3 residues: CASSFPRGAGAGSYNEQFF. The CDR3, as DNA: TGTGCCAGCAGCTTCCCTCGGGGCGCGGGGGCTGGTTCCTACAATGAGCAGTTCTTC. The full variable domain, with the rest looked up from reference TRBV9 and TRBJ2-1, is DSGVTQTPKHLITATGQRVTLRCSPRSGDLSVYWYQQSLDQGLQFLIQYYNGEERAKGNILERFSAQQFPDLHSELNLSSLELGDSALYFCASSFPRGAGAGSYNEQFFGPGTRLTVL.

The chain is built from TRBV5-6 and TRBJ2-1; TRBD1 might be the D (5 bases). From germline, CDR1 is SGHDT and CDR2 YYEEEE. CDR3 length equals 15 residues. V lost 4 bases to trimming and J lost 5 bases, with 16 bases between them. CDR3 sequence: CASSKDIVRDNEQFF. CDR3 nucleotides: TGTGCCAGCAGCAAGGACATTGTAAGAGACAATGAGCAGTTCTTC.

Regarding this clone: This sample also contains other DNA sequences that code for the same CDR3. The gene calls are TRBV18 and TRBJ2-7, with TRBD2 identical over 10 bases. With V trimmed by 2 bases and J by 4 bases, 8 bases remained unmatched. Germline lookup yields CDR1 KGHSH and CDR2 LQKENI. This CDR3 has 16 amino acids. The chain's CDR3 is CASSPGLAGVSYEQYF. Here the CDR3 DNA reads TGTGCCAGCTCACCAGGTCTAGCGGGAGTGTCTTACGAGCAGTACTTC.

This clone turned up a few times. The V gene is TRBV6-6, the J gene TRBJ1-1, with 7 positions matching TRBD1. This CDR3 is 16 amino acids long. The trim removed 0 bases at V and 8 bases at J, leaving 12 bases unmatched. CDR1 is MNHNY and CDR2 is SVGAGI in the germline V gene (reference sequence). As DNA, the CDR3 is TGTGCCAGCAGTTACTCGAGGGGGTCCACAGGGGACGAAGCTTTCTTT. It yields the protein CASSYSRGSTGDEAFF.

The CDR3 region is CASSPGASHNEQFF. The CDR3 DNA is TGTGCCAGCAGCCCCGGGGCTAGTCACAATGAGCAGTTCTTC. The chain uses TRBV7-3 and TRBJ2-1, with D perhaps given as TRBD1 or TRBD2 (5 bases each). This CDR3 contains 14 residues. Trimming left V 5 bases short and J 5 bases short, with 13 bases between. Per germline, CDR1 SGHTA and CDR2 FQGTGA.

The rearrangement uses TRBV28 and TRBJ2-4, with D possibly being TRBD1 (5 bases). Between the trimmed V and J ends, which lost 4 bases and 1 base, there was a span of 11 bases. CDR1 and CDR2 from the germline V gene are MDHEN and SYDVKM. This CDR3 spans 15 amino acids. The CDR3 sequence: CASSSQRGAKNIQYF. The CDR3 DNA follows: TGTGCCAGCAGTTCGCAAAGGGGTGCCAAAAACATTCAGTACTTC. The full variable domain, its missing parts supplied by reference TRBV28 and TRBJ2-4, is DVKVTQSSRYLVKRTGEKVFLECVQDMDHENMFWYRQDPGLGLRLIYFSYDVKMKEKGDIPEGYSVSREKKERFSLILESASTNQTSMYLCASSSQRGAKNIQYFGAGTRLSVL.

This chain's CDR3 is CASSIRQGLGYTF. As DNA, the CDR3 is TGTGCCAGTAGTATTCGACAGGGACTTGGCTACACCTTC. The chain combines TRBV19 with TRBJ1-2; 7 nucleotides agree with TRBD1. The V and J ends lost 3 bases and 7 bases, in that order; junction bases with no gene match: 5. Germline CDR1 is LNHDA and CDR2 is SQIVND (reference sequence). The CDR3 contains 13 residues.

The DNA for the CDR3 is TGTGCCAGCAGGGGACCTTGGAGGGGGGACACCATATATTTT. It translates to CASRGPWRGDTIYF. This sequence joins TRBV28 and TRBJ1-3, with D perhaps matching TRBD1 (6 bases). V lost 6 bases and J 8 bases, leaving 17 bases between the germline ends. There are 14 residues in the CDR3. Germline values: CDR1 MDHEN, CDR2 SYDVKM.

The gene calls are TRBV18 and TRBJ2-7; the match to TRBD1 covers 9 bases. Germline V CDR1 and CDR2: KGHSH, LQKENI. The J segment lost 3 bases and the V segment lost 3 bases, leaving 18 bases of the junction unmatched. The CDR3 totals 19 residues. Here the CDR3 DNA reads TGTGCCAGCTCACCTCGGGGACAGGGAAGAACAAACTGGTACTACGAGCAGTACTTC. It codes for CASSPRGQGRTNWYYEQYF.

In its sample, this clone was seen once. This chain uses TRBV18 with TRBJ2-7; D gene unclear. The germline V gene encodes CDR1 KGHSH and CDR2 LQKENI. The ends were cut back, 0 bases at V and 0 bases at J, with 15 bases in the middle. The CDR3 loop spans 17 amino acids. The CDR3 DNA reads as TGTGCCAGCTCACCACCGTACGGCAGCTCCCTCTCCTACGAGCAGTACTTC. This codes for CASSPPYGSSLSYEQYF.

This chain links TRBV7-8 with TRBJ1-2; 10 bases map to TRBD1. CDR3 length equals 18 residues. After removal of 5 bases from V and 1 base from J, the junction contained 13 bases not matched to a gene. Germline loops: CDR1 SGHVS, CDR2 FQNEAQ. This CDR3 reads CASSPRRTGQGINYGYTF. The CDR3 nucleotides read TGTGCCAGCAGCCCACGGCGGACGGGACAGGGGATTAACTATGGCTACACCTTC.

J is TRBJ1-1 and V is TRBV4-3; maybe TRBD1 (5 bases). Germline V gene lookup returns CDR1 LGHNA and CDR2 YSLEER. V was trimmed by 0 bases and J by 1 base, leaving 24 bases between them. The CDR3 contains 20 residues. CDR3: CASSQEYPTYSQGRNTEAFF. As DNA, the CDR3 is TGCGCCAGCAGCCAAGAGTACCCTACCTATTCGCAGGGTAGGAACACTGAAGCTTTCTTT.

The rearrangement links TRBV7-2 to TRBJ2-7; the match to TRBD1 covers 10 bases. The CDR3 is made up of 14 amino acids. Germline values: CDR1 SGHTA, CDR2 FQGNSA. V was clipped by 6 bases and J by 6 bases; unmatched bases: 8. Here the CDR3 reads CASRADRGRPEQYF. The CDR3 nucleotides are TGTGCCAGCAGAGCCGACAGGGGGCGTCCCGAGCAGTACTTC.

CDR3 bases: TGTGCCAGCTCACCATTTAGCGGAGAGACCCAGTACTTC. It specifies CASSPFSGETQYF. The chain uses TRBV18 and TRBJ2-5, with D possibly being TRBD2 (6 bases). Trimming took off 2 bases at V and 4 bases at J, with 8 bases between the two ends. CDR1 is KGHSH and CDR2 is LQKENI in the germline V gene. This CDR3 has 13 amino acids.

The chain is built from TRBV11-1 and TRBJ2-4, with TRBD1 matching over 7 bases. Germline CDR1 SGHAT, CDR2 FQDESV (reference sequence). The length of the CDR3 is 13 residues. The ends lost 4 bases at V and 9 bases at J; junction bases unmatched: 6. Here the CDR3 reads CASSSTGPSIQYF. The CDR3 nucleotides are TGTGCCAGCAGCTCGACAGGGCCAAGCATTCAGTACTTC.

Concerning this clone: A read error may account for a junction end that differs from germline. J is TRBJ2-3 and V is TRBV15; 8 bases align to TRBD2. Per germline, CDR1 LNHNV and CDR2 YYDKDF (reference sequence). The CDR3 is made up of 15 amino acids. The CDR3 region has the DNA TGTGCCACCAGCGGCGGACTAGCTAGCACAAATACGCAGTATTTT. Its translation is CATSGGLASTNTQYF. Using reference TRBV15 and TRBJ2-3 for the parts outside the CDR3, the full variable domain is DAMVIQNPRYQVTQFGKPVTLSCSQTLNHNVMYWYQQKSSQAPKLLFHYYDKDFNNEADTPDNFQSRRPNTSFCFLDIRSPGLGDTAMYLCATSGGLASTNTQYFGPGTRLTVL.